This record concerns one T cell receptor beta chain sequence. RNA transcripts served as the template for amplifying TCR beta CDR3 regions. The TCR CDR3 first-round RT-PCR relied on the HTBI primer set. TCRdb used MiXCR to reprocess the multiplex PCR reads, holding one entry per CDR3 protein. The sample consists of roughly 500,000 distinct CDR3 sequences, 22% of them appearing once. This record belongs to a study of T cells in Graves' hyperthyroidism and ophthalmopathy. Looked up from germline, CDR1 is ENHRY and CDR2 is SYGVKD. The CDR3 runs to 13 residues. V shed 6 bases and J shed 3 bases, with 11 bases lying between them.

V gene TRBV10-3 combines with J gene TRBJ2-5; D could derive from TRBD1 or TRBD2 (5 bases each). The receptor was derived from a woman between 65 and 79 years old with Graves' ophthalmopathy. Sequencing was carried out using blood. The CDR3 DNA reads TGTGCCATCAGCCCCGGGGCTAAAGAGACCCAGTACTTC. Its translation: CAISPGAKETQYF.